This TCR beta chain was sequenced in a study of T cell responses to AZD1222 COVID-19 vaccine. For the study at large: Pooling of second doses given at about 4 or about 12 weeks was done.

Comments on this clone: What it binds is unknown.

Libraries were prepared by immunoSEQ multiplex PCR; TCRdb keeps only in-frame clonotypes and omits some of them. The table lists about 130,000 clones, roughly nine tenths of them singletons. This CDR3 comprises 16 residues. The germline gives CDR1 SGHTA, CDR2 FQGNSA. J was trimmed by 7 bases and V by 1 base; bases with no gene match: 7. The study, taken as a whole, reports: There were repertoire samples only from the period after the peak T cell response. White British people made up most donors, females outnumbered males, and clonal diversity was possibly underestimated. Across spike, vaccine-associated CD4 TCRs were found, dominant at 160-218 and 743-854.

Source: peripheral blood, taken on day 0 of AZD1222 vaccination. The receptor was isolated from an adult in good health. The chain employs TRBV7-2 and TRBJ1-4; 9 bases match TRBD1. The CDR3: CASSLGSGTGSEKLFF. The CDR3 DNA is TGTGCCAGCAGCTTAGGTTCCGGGACAGGGAGTGAAAAACTGTTTTTT.